The 2 T cell receptor beta chains given below trace back to one sample, sequenced in a study of T cell responses to AZD1222 COVID-19 vaccine. The table came from immunoSEQ multiplex PCR; TCRdb's copy has only in-frame clones and leaves some out. The sample carries more than 140,000 clones, around 88% recorded once. The sample here was peripheral blood, taken on day 0 of AZD1222 vaccination. These TCRs come from an adult in good health.

This chain joins TRBV18 and TRBJ2-7; D possibly uses TRBD1 or TRBD2 (6 bases each). The CDR3 consists of 14 residues. Trimming took 4 bases from V and 2 from J, leaving 12 bases between them. From germline, CDR1 is KGHSH and CDR2 LQKENI. The CDR3 DNA is TGTGCCAGCTCACAGAGCCGGGGGCCCTACGAGCAGTACTTC. Amino acid sequence: CASSQSRGPYEQYF.

This chain uses TRBV6-6 with TRBJ1-1, with a tentative D call TRBD1 (6 bases). The germline CDR1 and CDR2 sequences are MNHNY and SVGAGI (reference sequence). The CDR3 totals 13 residues. V lost 5 bases and J lost 7, with 14 bases in between. DNA of the CDR3: TGTGCCAGCAGTCCGAGGGGGGACGGTGAAGCTTTCTTT. Translating gives CASSPRGDGEAFF.